The 24 T cell receptor beta chains given below trace back to one sample, sequenced in a study of T cells after yellow fever vaccination (dated by TCRdb to the late 2010s). Interpreted using the paper, the treatment or condition label stands for: live attenuated yellow fever vaccine strain. Library preparation used 5' RACE. These reads were obtained on an Illumina HiSeq 2500. The public sequencing data were trimmed at Q25 with fastp and processed into clonotypes with MiXCR by TCRdb, which kept only in-frame beta chains. Each CDR3 protein gets just one entry, which takes the most common genes and DNA from the rows behind it. The table for this sample lists under 150,000 distinct CDR3 sequences; 7.7% of them were counted only once. About 0.73% of the sample is in the top ten clones. The sequencing used CD4+ T cells sorted from PBMCs, collected 5 days after the yellow fever booster vaccination. These receptor sequences come from a man aged 25 to 45 who received the YFV17D yellow fever vaccine.

This clonotype occurred many times. At one end, the junction sequence differs from germline, possibly due to a read error. The gene calls are TRBV7-2 and TRBJ2-3, with 8 positions matching TRBD2. The CDR3 is 15 amino acids. Germline V lookup: CDR1 SGHTA, CDR2 FQGNSA. CDR3 coding DNA: TGTGCCAGCAGATTAGCGGGGCTAAGCACAGATACGCAGTATTTT. Protein: CASRLAGLSTDTQYF.

With regard to this clonotype: Just one base apart from a much larger clone, this may be a read error. The chain links TRBV28 to TRBJ2-4, with D hard to call. CDR3 length: 15 residues. The germline CDR1 and CDR2 sequences are MDHEN and SYDVKM. CDR3 amino acids: CASSLSSQANNIQYF. The DNA of the CDR3 is TGTGCCAGCAGTCTAAGTAGCCAAGCCAATAACATTCAGTACTTC. The complete variable domain, with remaining parts taken from reference TRBV28 and TRBJ2-4, reads DVKVTQSSRYLVKRTGEKVFLECVQDMDHENMFWYRQDPGLGLRLIYFSYDVKMKEKGDIPEGYSVSREKKERFSLILESASTNQTSMYLCASSLSSQANNIQYFGAGTRLSVL.

As to this clonotype: A much larger clone lies a single base off, so this may be a read error. The V and J genes are TRBV27 and TRBJ1-6, with a weak D call TRBD1 (5 bases). CDR3 length: 14 residues. Germline V gene sequence: CDR1 MNHEY, CDR2 SMNVEV (reference sequence). Deletions cut 10 bases from V and 8 bases from J, with 18 bases between. In DNA form, the CDR3 reads TGTGCCACCAAGATCGGGGGGTCCCATTCACCCCTCCACTTT. As protein: CATKIGGSHSPLHF.

This clonotype occurred many times. This chain connects TRBV19 to TRBJ2-7, with 8 nucleotides matching TRBD1. Per germline, CDR1 LNHDA and CDR2 SQIVND (reference sequence). Germline trimming cut 6 bases from V and 0 bases from J; bases unmatched to any gene: 7. The CDR3 runs 15 residues. The DNA of the CDR3 is TGTGCCAGTAGACTGGGACAGGCAAACTCCTACGAGCAGTACTTC. Translation gives CASRLGQANSYEQYF.

This clonotype was seen many times. The gene calls are TRBV19 and TRBJ1-2, with D possibly matching TRBD1 (6 bases). The V end lost 7 bases, the J end lost 0 bases, and 12 bases lay between the germline ends. The CDR3 is made up of 14 amino acids. The germline V gene has CDR1 LNHDA and CDR2 SQIVND (reference sequence). The CDR3 reads CASKQGAANYGYTF. The CDR3 DNA reads as TGTGCCAGTAAACAGGGAGCAGCTAACTATGGCTACACCTTC. Variable domain in full (rest from reference TRBV19 and TRBJ1-2): DGGITQSPKYLFRKEGQNVTLSCEQNLNHDAMYWYRQDPGQGLRLIYYSQIVNDFQKGDIAEGYSVSREKKESFPLTVTSAQKNPTAFYLCASKQGAANYGYTFGSGTRLTVV.

This clonotype was counted at least ten times. J is TRBJ1-2 and V is TRBV5-6; D possibly corresponds to TRBD1 (5 bases). V lost 3 bases, J lost 5 bases, and 11 bases lay in between. The germline gives CDR1 SGHDT, CDR2 YYEEEE. CDR3 length: 13 residues. CDR3 in DNA: TGTGCCAGCAGCTATGGGACCAATTATGGCTACACCTTC. As protein: CASSYGTNYGYTF.

There are many counts of this clonotype. The V call is TRBV6-2 or TRBV6-3, the J call TRBJ2-2; D gene unclear. CDR3 length: 11 residues. Germline CDR1 reads MNHEY; CDR2 reads SVGEGT. V was shortened by 6 bases and J by 8 bases, with 7 bases between the two germline ends. As DNA, the CDR3 is TGTGCCAGCAGCCACGGTGGGGAGCTGTTTTTT. This sequence encodes CASSHGGELFF.

This rearrangement joins TRBV5-1 to TRBJ1-4; weak D call: TRBD1 (6 bases). Germline values: CDR1 SGHRS, CDR2 YFSETQ. This CDR3 is built from 15 residues. V was cut by 7 bases and J by 4 bases, with 17 bases left in between. The CDR3 protein is CASREQTGHNEKLFF. CDR3 nucleotides: TGCGCCAGCCGAGAACAGACAGGCCATAATGAAAAACTGTTTTTT.

In this sample, this clonotype turned up a few times. V is TRBV19 and J is TRBJ2-7, with a possible D match to TRBD1 (6 bases). The CDR3 contains 22 residues. The V gene's germline CDR1 is LNHDA and CDR2 SQIVND (reference sequence). V lost 0 bases, J lost 3 bases, and 33 bases lay in between. CDR3 in amino acids: CASSIDGRTGPVRQGGLYEQYF. The CDR3 DNA follows: TGTGCCAGTAGTATAGATGGGAGAACAGGGCCCGTACGTCAAGGGGGTCTCTACGAGCAGTACTTC.

Points on this clonotype: Being one base from a much bigger clone, this may be a read error. This chain links TRBV4-2 with TRBJ1-5; 7 positions agree with TRBD1. CDR3 length: 18 residues. J gave up 4 bases and V 1 base, and 13 bases lay outside the gene matches. From germline, CDR1 is LGHNA and CDR2 YNFKEQ. CDR3 nucleotide sequence: TGTGCCAGCAGCCAAGGGACCGGACTGGCAGGGGGAAATCAGCCCCAGCATTTT. Translation: CASSQGTGLAGGNQPQHF.

This clonotype occurred many times. Here the CDR3 DNA reads TGTGCCAGCACGGGACTACCCCCTGAGACCCAGTACTTC. This translates into CASTGLPPETQYF. The rearrangement uses TRBV2 and TRBJ2-5, with 7 bases that match TRBD2. The V and J ends lost 7 bases and 5 bases, in that order; junction bases with no gene match: 7. The CDR3 has 13 amino acids. Germline lookup yields CDR1 SNHLY and CDR2 FYNNEI.

Ten or more counts support this clonotype. The CDR3 DNA sequence: TGTGCCAGCACCGAACCGGGATCGAGGACTGAAGCTTTCTTT. Protein sequence: CASTEPGSRTEAFF. This chain connects TRBV12-3 or TRBV12-4 to TRBJ1-1; D not resolved. V lost 7 bases to trimming and J lost 5 bases, with 17 bases between them. The CDR3 contains 14 residues.

Points on this clonotype: One base away lies a much larger clone, so this may be a sequencing read error. The rearrangement joins TRBV5-5 to TRBJ2-5; 7 bases align to TRBD2. Germline V gene lookup returns CDR1 SGHKS and CDR2 YYEKEE (reference sequence). The CDR3 has 12 residues. With V trimmed by 7 bases and J by 5 bases, 5 bases remained unmatched. In DNA, the CDR3 is TGTGCCAGCTTTCAGCGGGATGAGACCCAGTACTTC. Translating it yields CASFQRDETQYF.

Concerning this clonotype: A much bigger clone sits one base away, suggesting this may be a read error. The chain carries TRBV24-1 and TRBJ2-5; D gene ambiguous. V shed 3 bases and J shed 6 bases, with 16 bases lying between them. Per germline, CDR1 KGHDR and CDR2 SFDVKD. The CDR3 contains 15 residues. The CDR3 DNA follows: TGTGCCACCAGTGATCCAAGCGATGAGAATAAGACCCAGTACTTC. This translates into CATSDPSDENKTQYF.

Turning to this clonotype: The junction departs from the called germline gene at one end, perhaps through a read error. V gene TRBV20-1 combines with J gene TRBJ2-3, with 12 bases fitting TRBD2. Germline values: CDR1 DFQATT, CDR2 SNEGSKA (reference sequence). The CDR3 consists of 17 residues. The CDR3 sequence: CCARDSGPSGRGDTQYF. The CDR3 region has the DNA TGCTGTGCTAGAGATAGTGGGCCTAGCGGGAGGGGCGATACGCAGTATTTT.

This clonotype has a count of ten or more. The CDR3 sequence is CSADPTGETQYF. CDR3 nucleotides: TGCAGTGCCGATCCCACCGGGGAGACCCAGTACTTC. J is TRBJ2-5 and V is TRBV20-1, with D hard to call. The V gene lost 6 bases and the J gene lost 5 bases, with 13 bases spanning the gap. The CDR3 consists of 12 residues. Germline V gene data show CDR1 as DFQATT and CDR2 as SNEGSKA (reference sequence).

This clonotype was observed at least ten times. A junction end diverges from the germline sequence, so it may reflect a read error. The CDR3 region has the DNA TGCGCCAGCAGCCCGGGACTAGCGTACGAGCAGTACTTC. Its translation: CASSPGLAYEQYF. The chain joins TRBV5-6 to TRBJ2-7; 10 bases are a match to TRBD2. CDR3 length: 13 amino acids. Germline CDR1 is SGHDT and CDR2 is YYEEEE.

With respect to this clonotype: It may be a read error: a sequence one base away is much more abundant. V and J are TRBV6-2 or TRBV6-3 and TRBJ2-5; D not certain. The CDR3 is 11 residues long. The V end lost 6 bases, the J end lost 6 bases, and 8 bases lay between the germline ends. Germline CDR1 is MNHEY and CDR2 is SVGEGT. This CDR3 reads CASSAEQTQYF. As DNA, the CDR3 is TGTGCCAGCAGCGCGGAACAGACCCAGTACTTC.

This clonotype has at least ten counts. This rearrangement joins TRBV27 to TRBJ2-7, with TRBD1 matching 9 bases. CDR1 and CDR2 from the germline V gene are MNHEY and SMNVEV (reference sequence). This CDR3 region has 15 residues. After removal of 3 bases from V and 5 bases from J, the junction contained 8 bases not matched to a gene. The CDR3 DNA reads as TGTGCCAGCAGTTTCCGGGACAGGGTTATAAACGAGCAGTACTTC. Translating gives CASSFRDRVINEQYF.

This clonotype was observed many times. This chain joins TRBV29-1 and TRBJ2-7; 7 nucleotides line up with TRBD1. The germline V gene has CDR1 SQVTM and CDR2 ANQGSEA. This CDR3 has 12 amino acids. Trimming at V came to 6 bases and at J to 2 bases, leaving 4 bases not matched to a gene. Written as DNA, the CDR3 is TGCAGCGTCACTGGGACAGCCTACGAGCAGTACTTC. This gives the protein CSVTGTAYEQYF.

This clonotype was counted at least ten times. The rearrangement links TRBV5-1 to TRBJ2-1; 7 bases fit TRBD2. Per germline, CDR1 SGHRS and CDR2 YFSETQ. CDR3 size: 13 residues. V lost 9 bases, J lost 7 bases, and 10 bases stayed unmatched. CDR3 DNA: TGCGCCAAAGGGAGGGGATTCAATAATGAGCAGTTCTTC. This sequence encodes CAKGRGFNNEQFF.

This clonotype was seen ten or more times. The chain links TRBV4-2 to TRBJ2-7; D may be TRBD1 or TRBD2 (5 bases each). Germline CDR1 is LGHNA and CDR2 is YNFKEQ. Trimming removed 4 bases from V and 4 bases from J, with 23 bases in between. The CDR3 covers 17 residues. CDR3 DNA: TGTGCCAGCAGCCTAGATCCCGAGGGCAGGGACGGATACGAGCAGTACTTC. Translation gives CASSLDPEGRDGYEQYF.

This clonotype appeared many times. V usage is TRBV12-3 or TRBV12-4 and J usage is TRBJ2-7, with 11 bases fitting TRBD1. The CDR3 is made up of 14 amino acids. V dropped 6 bases and J dropped 2; count of bases not matched to a gene: 3. DNA of the CDR3: TGTGCCAGCAGGTCGGGACAGGGGGCCTACGAGCAGTACTTC. Its protein product is CASRSGQGAYEQYF.

This clonotype was observed many times. V usage is TRBV19 and J usage is TRBJ1-1; D gene ambiguous. V was clipped by 3 bases and J by 0 bases, with 17 bases between them. The germline CDR1 and CDR2 sequences are LNHDA and SQIVND (reference sequence). The CDR3 covers 17 residues. The CDR3 sequence is CASSIWSGSPMNTEAFF. CDR3 DNA: TGTGCCAGTAGTATTTGGTCCGGCAGCCCCATGAACACTGAAGCTTTCTTT.